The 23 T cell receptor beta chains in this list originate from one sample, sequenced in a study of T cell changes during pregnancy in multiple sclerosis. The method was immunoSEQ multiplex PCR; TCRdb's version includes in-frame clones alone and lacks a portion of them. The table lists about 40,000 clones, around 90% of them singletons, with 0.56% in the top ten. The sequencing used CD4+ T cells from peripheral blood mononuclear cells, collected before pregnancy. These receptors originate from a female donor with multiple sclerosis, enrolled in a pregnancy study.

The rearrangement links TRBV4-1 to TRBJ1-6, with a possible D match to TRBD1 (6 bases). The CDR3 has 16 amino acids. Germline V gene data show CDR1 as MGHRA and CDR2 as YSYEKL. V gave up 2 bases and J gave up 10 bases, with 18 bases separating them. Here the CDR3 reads CASSQPPRGGYSPLHF. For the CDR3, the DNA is TGCGCCAGCAGCCAACCCCCGAGGGGGGGCTACTCACCCCTCCACTTT.

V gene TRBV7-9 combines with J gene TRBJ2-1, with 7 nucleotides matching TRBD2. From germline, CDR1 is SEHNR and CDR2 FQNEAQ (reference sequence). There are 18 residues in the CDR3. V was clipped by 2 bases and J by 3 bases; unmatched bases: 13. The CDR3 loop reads CASSLYGWGGDLYNEQFF. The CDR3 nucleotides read TGTGCCAGCAGCTTATACGGTTGGGGGGGTGACCTCTACAATGAGCAGTTCTTC.

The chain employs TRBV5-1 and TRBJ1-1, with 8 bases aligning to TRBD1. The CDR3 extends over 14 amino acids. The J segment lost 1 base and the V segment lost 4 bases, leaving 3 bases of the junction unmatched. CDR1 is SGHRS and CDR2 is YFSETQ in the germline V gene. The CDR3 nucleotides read TGCGCCAGCAGCCCCGGGACAGGGAACACTGAAGCTTTCTTT. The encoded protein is CASSPGTGNTEAFF. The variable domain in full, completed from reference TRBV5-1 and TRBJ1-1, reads KAGVTQTPRYLIKTRGQQVTLSCSPISGHRSVSWYQQTPGQGLQFLFEYFSETQRNKGNFPGRFSGRQFSNSRSEMNVSTLELGDSALYLCASSPGTGNTEAFFGQGTRLTVV.

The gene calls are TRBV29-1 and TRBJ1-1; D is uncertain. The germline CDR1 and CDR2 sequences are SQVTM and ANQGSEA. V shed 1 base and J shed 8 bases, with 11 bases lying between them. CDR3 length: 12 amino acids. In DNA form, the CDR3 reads TGCAGCGTTGAAGGGCTAGGCCAAGAAGCTTTCTTT. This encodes CSVEGLGQEAFF.

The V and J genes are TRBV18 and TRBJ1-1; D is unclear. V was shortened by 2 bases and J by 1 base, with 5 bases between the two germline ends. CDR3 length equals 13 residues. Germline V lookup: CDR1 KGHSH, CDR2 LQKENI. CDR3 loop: CASSPVQNTEAFF. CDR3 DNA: TGTGCCAGCTCACCAGTTCAGAACACTGAAGCTTTCTTT.

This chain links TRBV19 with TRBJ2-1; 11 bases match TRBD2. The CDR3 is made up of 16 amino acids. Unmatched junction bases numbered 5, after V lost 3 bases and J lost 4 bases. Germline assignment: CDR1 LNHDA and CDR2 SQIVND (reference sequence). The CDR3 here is CASSIWSSGGYNEQFF. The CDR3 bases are TGTGCCAGTAGTATCTGGTCTAGCGGGGGGTACAATGAGCAGTTCTTC.

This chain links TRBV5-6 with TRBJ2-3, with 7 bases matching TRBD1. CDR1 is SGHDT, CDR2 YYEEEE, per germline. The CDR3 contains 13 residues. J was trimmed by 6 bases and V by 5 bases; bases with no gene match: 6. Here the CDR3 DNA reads TGTGCCAGCAGATCCGGGACAGCGGATACGCAGTATTTT. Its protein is CASRSGTADTQYF.

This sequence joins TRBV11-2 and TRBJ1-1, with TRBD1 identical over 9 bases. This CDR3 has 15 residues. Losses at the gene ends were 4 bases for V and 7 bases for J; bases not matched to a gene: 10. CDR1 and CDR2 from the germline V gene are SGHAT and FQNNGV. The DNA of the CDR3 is TGTGCCAGCAGCTCAATACGGGACAGGGTAATTGAAGCTTTCTTT. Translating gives CASSSIRDRVIEAFF.

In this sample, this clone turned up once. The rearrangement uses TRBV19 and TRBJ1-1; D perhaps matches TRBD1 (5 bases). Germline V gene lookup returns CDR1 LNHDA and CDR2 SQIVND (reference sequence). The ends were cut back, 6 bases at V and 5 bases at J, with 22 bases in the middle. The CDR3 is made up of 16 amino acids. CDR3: CASRGIQGGARTEAFF. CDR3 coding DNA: TGTGCCAGTAGGGGGATCCAGGGAGGGGCAAGGACTGAAGCTTTCTTT.

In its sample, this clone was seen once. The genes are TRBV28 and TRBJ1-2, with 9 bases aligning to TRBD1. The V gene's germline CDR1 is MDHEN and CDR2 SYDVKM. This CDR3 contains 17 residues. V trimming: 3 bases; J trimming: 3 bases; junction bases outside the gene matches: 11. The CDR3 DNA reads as TGTGCCAGCAGTTTCTTCTTAACAGGGGGCTCGGACTATGGCTACACCTTC. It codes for CASSFFLTGGSDYGYTF.

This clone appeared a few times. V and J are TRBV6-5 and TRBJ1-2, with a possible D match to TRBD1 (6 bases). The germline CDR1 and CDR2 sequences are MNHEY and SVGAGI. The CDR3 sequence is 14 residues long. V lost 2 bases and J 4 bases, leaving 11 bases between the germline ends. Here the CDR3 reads CASSYRGGFYGYTF. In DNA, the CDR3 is TGTGCCAGCAGTTACCGGGGGGGCTTCTATGGCTACACCTTC.

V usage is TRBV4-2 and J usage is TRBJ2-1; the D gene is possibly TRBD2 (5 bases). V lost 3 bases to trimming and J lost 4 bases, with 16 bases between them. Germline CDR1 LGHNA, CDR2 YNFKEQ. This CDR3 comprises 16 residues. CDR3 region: CASSHEASAVYNEQFF. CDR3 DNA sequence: TGTGCCAGCAGCCACGAGGCTTCAGCGGTTTACAATGAGCAGTTCTTC.

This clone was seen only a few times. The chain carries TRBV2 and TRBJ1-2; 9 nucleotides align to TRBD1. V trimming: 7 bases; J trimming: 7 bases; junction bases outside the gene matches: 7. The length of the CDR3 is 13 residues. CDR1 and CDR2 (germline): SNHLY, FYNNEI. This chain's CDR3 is CASTGTGSAGYTF. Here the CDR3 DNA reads TGTGCCAGCACTGGGACAGGGTCGGCTGGCTACACCTTC.

CDR3 bases: TGCGCCAGCAGCGCTTACGGGTCCGAGAACACTGAAGCTTTCTTT. This codes for CASSAYGSENTEAFF. This chain connects TRBV5-1 to TRBJ1-1, with D uncertain. Germline V gives CDR1 SGHRS, CDR2 YFSETQ. Trimming took 4 bases from V and 1 from J, leaving 14 bases between them. This CDR3 has 15 residues.

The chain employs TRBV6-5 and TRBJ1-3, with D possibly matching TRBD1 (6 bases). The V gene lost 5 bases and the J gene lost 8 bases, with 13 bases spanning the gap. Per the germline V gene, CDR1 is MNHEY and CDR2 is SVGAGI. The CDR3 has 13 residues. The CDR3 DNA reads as TGTGCCAGCAGTCGGACAGTTTCGGACACCATATATTTT. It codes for CASSRTVSDTIYF.

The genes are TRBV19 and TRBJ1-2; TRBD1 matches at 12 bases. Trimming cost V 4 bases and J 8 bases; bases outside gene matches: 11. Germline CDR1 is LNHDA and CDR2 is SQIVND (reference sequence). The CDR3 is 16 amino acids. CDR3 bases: TGTGCCAGTAGTACCAGCGCCGGGACAGGGGGCAGCGGCTACACCTTC. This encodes CASSTSAGTGGSGYTF.

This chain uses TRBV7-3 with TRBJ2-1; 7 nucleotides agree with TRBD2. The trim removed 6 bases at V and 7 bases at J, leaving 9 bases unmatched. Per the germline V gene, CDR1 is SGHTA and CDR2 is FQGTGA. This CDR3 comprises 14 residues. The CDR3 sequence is CASSPGTTWNEQFF. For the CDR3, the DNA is TGTGCCAGCAGTCCCGGGACTACGTGGAATGAGCAGTTCTTC. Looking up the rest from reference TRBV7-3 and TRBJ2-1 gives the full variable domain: GAGVSQTPSNKVTEKGKYVELRCDPISGHTALYWYRQSLGQGPEFLIYFQGTGAADDSGLPNDRFFAVRPEGSVSTLKIQRTERGDSAVYLCASSPGTTWNEQFFGPGTRLTVL.

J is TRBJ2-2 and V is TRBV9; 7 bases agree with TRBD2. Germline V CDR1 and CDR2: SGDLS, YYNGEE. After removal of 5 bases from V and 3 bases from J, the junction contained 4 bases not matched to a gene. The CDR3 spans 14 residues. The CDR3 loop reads CASRAGLYTGELFF. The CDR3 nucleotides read TGTGCCAGCAGAGCGGGGCTATACACCGGGGAGCTGTTTTTT.

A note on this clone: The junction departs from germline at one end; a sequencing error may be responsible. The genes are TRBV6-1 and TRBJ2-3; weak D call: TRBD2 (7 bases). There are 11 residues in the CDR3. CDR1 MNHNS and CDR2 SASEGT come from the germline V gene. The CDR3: CASSERGPHHF. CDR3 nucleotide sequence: TGTGCCAGCAGTGAGCGGGGGCCTCATCATTTT.

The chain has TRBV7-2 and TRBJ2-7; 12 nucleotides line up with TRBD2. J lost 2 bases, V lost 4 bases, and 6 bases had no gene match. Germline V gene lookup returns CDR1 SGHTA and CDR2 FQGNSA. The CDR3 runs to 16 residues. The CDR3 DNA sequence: TGTGCCAGCAGCTCCTCTCTAGCGGGGGGGGCCTACGAGCAGTACTTC. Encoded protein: CASSSSLAGGAYEQYF. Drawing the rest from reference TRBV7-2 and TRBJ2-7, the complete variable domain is GAGVSQSPSNKVTEKGKDVELRCDPISGHTALYWYRQSLGQGLEFLIYFQGNSAPDKSGLPSDRFSAERTGGSVSTLTIQRTQQEDSAVYLCASSSSLAGGAYEQYFGPGTRLTVT.

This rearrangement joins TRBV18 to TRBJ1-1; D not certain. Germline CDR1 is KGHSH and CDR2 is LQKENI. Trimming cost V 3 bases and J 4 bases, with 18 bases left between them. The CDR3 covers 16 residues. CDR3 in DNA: TGTGCCAGCTCACCTGAATCTGGACTCGAGGGCACTGAAGCTTTCTTT. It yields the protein CASSPESGLEGTEAFF.

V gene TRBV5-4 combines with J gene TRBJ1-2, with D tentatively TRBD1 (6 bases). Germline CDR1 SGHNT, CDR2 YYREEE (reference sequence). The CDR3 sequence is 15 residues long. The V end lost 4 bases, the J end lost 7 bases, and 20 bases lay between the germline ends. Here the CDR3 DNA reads TGTGCCAGCAGCACCTACAGGGAGAGGGTGAGTGGCTACACCTTC. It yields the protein CASSTYRERVSGYTF. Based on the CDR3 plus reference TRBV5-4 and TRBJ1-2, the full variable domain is ETGVTQSPTHLIKTRGQQVTLRCSSQSGHNTVSWYQQALGQGPQFIFQYYREEENGRGNFPPRFSGLQFPNYSSELNVNALELDDSALYLCASSTYRERVSGYTFGSGTRLTVV.

CDR3: CASSLASASYNEQFF. The CDR3 DNA reads TGTGCCAGCAGCTTAGCTAGCGCATCCTACAATGAGCAGTTCTTC. The V gene is TRBV11-2, the J gene TRBJ2-1; tentatively, D is TRBD2 (6 bases). With 1 base removed from V and 1 base from J, the gap between germline ends came to 8 bases. The CDR3 has 15 amino acids. Germline CDR1 reads SGHAT; CDR2 reads FQNNGV.